One and the same sample provided the 14 T cell receptor beta chains below, sequenced in a study of T cell repertoires in cytomegalovirus infection. TCRdb re-derived calls from the reads in MiXCR, one entry per CDR3 protein. The sample records 65,000 to 90,000 distinct CDR3 sequences, 3% to 4.5% being singletons. Sequenced: PBMCs. Receptors were obtained from a human donor in good health (CMV status not recorded). Some clones in this sample may be carry-over from other donors' samples.

This clonotype was counted ten times or more. The chain couples TRBV2 to TRBJ2-7; TRBD2 matches 11 bases. CDR3 length equals 14 residues. J lost 8 bases, V lost 6 bases, and 9 bases had no gene match. CDR1 SNHLY and CDR2 FYNNEI come from the germline V gene. DNA for the CDR3: TGTGCCAGCAGGGGCACTAGCGGGAGAGGACAGCAGTACTTC. It codes for CASRGTSGRGQQYF.

This clonotype came up many times. The chain's CDR3 is CASSAEDRGSNTEAFF. The CDR3 DNA reads TGTGCCAGCAGCGCCGAAGACAGGGGCAGTAACACTGAAGCTTTCTTT. The rearrangement uses TRBV5-4 and TRBJ1-1; 8 positions match TRBD1. V was clipped by 4 bases and J by 2 bases; unmatched bases: 10. The CDR3 has 16 residues. Germline CDR1 reads SGHNT; CDR2 reads YYREEE (reference sequence).

Many counts were recorded for this clonotype. The CDR3 reads CASSQDGSYEQYF. The CDR3 nucleotides read TGTGCCAGCAGCCAAGATGGTTCCTACGAGCAGTACTTC. J is TRBJ2-7 and V is TRBV4-2; D uncertain. CDR1 and CDR2 (germline): LGHNA, YNFKEQ. The CDR3 loop spans 13 amino acids. V was clipped by 0 bases and J by 1 base, with 4 bases between them.

This clonotype was detected ten times or more. The V gene is TRBV7-6, the J gene TRBJ1-6; TRBD1 is a possible D gene (6 bases). This CDR3 is 16 amino acids long. CDR1 is SGHVS and CDR2 is FNYEAQ in the germline V gene. The V and J ends lost 5 bases and 3 bases respectively, with 14 bases between them. The CDR3 bases are TGTGCCAGCAGCCCCAACCCGGACAGCTATAATTCACCCCTCCACTTT. Translated: CASSPNPDSYNSPLHF.

This sequence joins TRBV20-1 and TRBJ2-5, with D perhaps assigned TRBD1 or TRBD2 (5 bases each). Germline assignment: CDR1 DFQATT and CDR2 SNEGSKA (reference sequence). CDR3 size: 13 residues. For the CDR3, the DNA is TGCACTGGGGACCCCTTTTTCCAAGAGACCCAGTACTTC. Its protein is CTGDPFFQETQYF.

The chain uses TRBV7-6 and TRBJ2-5; D ambiguous. The CDR3 spans 12 residues. V lost 5 bases and J lost 5, with 9 bases in between. From germline, CDR1 is SGHVS and CDR2 FNYEAQ. CDR3 residues: CASSLSLETQYF. CDR3 sequence (DNA): TGTGCCAGCAGCCTTAGCCTGGAGACCCAGTACTTC. The full variable domain, its missing parts supplied by reference TRBV7-6 and TRBJ2-5, is GAGVSQSPRYKVTKRGQDVALRCDPISGHVSLYWYRQALGQGPEFLTYFNYEAQQDKSGLPNDRFSAERPEGSISTLTIQRTEQRDSAMYRCASSLSLETQYFGPGTRLLVL.

This clonotype was counted many times. J is TRBJ2-1 and V is TRBV7-3; the D gene is possibly TRBD1 (6 bases). The V end lost 5 bases, the J end lost 2 bases, and 16 bases lay between the germline ends. CDR1 is SGHTA, CDR2 FQGTGA, per germline. CDR3 length: 16 amino acids. In DNA, the CDR3 is TGTGCCAGCAGCCGAGGGCGCAGGGGCCCCTACAATGAGCAGTTCTTC. It specifies CASSRGRRGPYNEQFF.

At least ten counts were recorded for this clonotype. The V call is TRBV11-2, the J call TRBJ2-7; 9 positions match TRBD2. There are 16 residues in the CDR3. Per germline, CDR1 SGHAT and CDR2 FQNNGV. With 3 bases clipped from V and 0 bases from J, the junction kept 6 bases outside the gene matches. The DNA of the CDR3 is TGTGCCAGCAGCTTTCCTAGCGGGGCATCCTCCTACGAGCAGTACTTC. This translates into CASSFPSGASSYEQYF.

This clonotype was seen repeatedly, ten times or more. V usage is TRBV7-2 and J usage is TRBJ2-4, with D possibly called TRBD1 or TRBD2 (5 bases each). Germline V lookup: CDR1 SGHTA, CDR2 FQGNSA. The V end lost 5 bases, the J end lost 0 bases, and 11 bases lay between the germline ends. The CDR3 sequence is 15 residues long. The CDR3: CASSLGDGAKNIQYF. The CDR3, as DNA: TGTGCCAGCAGCCTAGGGGACGGAGCCAAAAACATTCAGTACTTC.

This clonotype was observed at least ten times. The chain couples TRBV7-9 to TRBJ2-5, with D hard to call. Trimming stripped 5 bases from V and 1 base from J, with 20 bases between. CDR1 and CDR2 (germline): SEHNR, FQNEAQ (reference sequence). The CDR3 spans 17 residues. The CDR3 protein is CASSVPSRFRLQETQYF. CDR3 DNA: TGTGCCAGCAGCGTTCCGTCCAGATTCAGGCTCCAAGAGACCCAGTACTTC.

This clonotype was found many times. The chain combines TRBV19 with TRBJ2-7; D unresolved. The V gene's germline CDR1 is LNHDA and CDR2 SQIVND (reference sequence). Trimming stripped 3 bases from V and 7 bases from J, with 16 bases between. The CDR3 sequence is 14 residues long. The DNA for the CDR3 is TGTGCCAGTAGTATCGGCGGTCCAGCTAGGGAGCAGTACTTC. Translating gives CASSIGGPAREQYF.

In its sample, this clonotype was seen many times. This sequence joins TRBV7-2 and TRBJ1-1, with 9 nucleotides matching TRBD1. After removal of 8 bases from V and 0 bases from J, the junction contained 1 base not matched to a gene. Germline CDR1 and CDR2: SGHTA and FQGNSA. The CDR3 runs 13 residues. CDR3 loop: CASGQGMNTEAFF. The DNA of the CDR3 is TGTGCCAGCGGACAGGGGATGAACACTGAAGCTTTCTTT.

This clonotype occurred many times. The gene calls are TRBV2 and TRBJ1-2; perhaps TRBD1 as D (6 bases). The length of the CDR3 is 13 residues. CDR1 and CDR2 from the germline V gene are SNHLY and FYNNEI. The V and J ends lost 2 bases and 9 bases respectively, with 13 bases between them. The CDR3 region is CASSEPGAVSYTF. The CDR3 coding sequence is TGTGCCAGCAGTGAACCAGGGGCCGTGAGCTACACCTTC.

Worth noting for this clonotype: A much larger clone differs from this one at a single base, so this may be a read error. The rearrangement links TRBV7-8 to TRBJ2-4; 8 bases match TRBD1. Gene TRBJ2-1 matches the end of the DNA better, so the J call may be wrong. Germline V lookup: CDR1 SGHVS, CDR2 FQNEAQ. The CDR3 covers 12 residues. The DNA of the CDR3 is TGTGCCAGCAGCCCAGGGGGCGGCATTCAGTTCTTC. It specifies CASSPGGGIQFF.